Shown below are 29 T cell receptor beta chains from a single sample sequenced in a study of TIL therapy for anti-PD-1-resistant metastatic lung cancer. Time point in this sample: pre-treatment sample, taken before nivolumab and TIL therapy. Sequencing used immunoSEQ v3. The protocol was immunoSEQ multiplex PCR, while the TCRdb copy is restricted to in-frame clones and leaves out a portion. The table records fewer than 65,000 clones, 70% to 90% of them present only once. The input for sequencing was blood, taken at baseline. These receptors all stem from a person aged 25-85 years with non-small cell lung cancer.

The chain employs TRBV24-1 and TRBJ2-3; D remains ambiguous. CDR3 size: 14 residues. Germline lookup yields CDR1 KGHDR and CDR2 SFDVKD. V lost 0 bases to trimming and J lost 0 bases, with 3 bases between them. This chain's CDR3 is CATSDLTSTDTQYF. CDR3 DNA: TGTGCCACCAGTGATTTGACTAGCACAGATACGCAGTATTTT.

This clone was found once. This chain connects TRBV18 to TRBJ2-5; D is unclear. CDR1 and CDR2 from the germline V gene are KGHSH and LQKENI. This CDR3 spans 13 amino acids. With 2 bases removed from V and 2 bases from J, the gap between germline ends came to 6 bases. Here the CDR3 DNA reads TGTGCCAGCTCACCAGATCTTCAAGAGACCCAGTACTTC. Residues: CASSPDLQETQYF.

This sequence joins TRBV5-8 and TRBJ1-1; D might be TRBD1 (5 bases). The germline V gene encodes CDR1 SGHTS and CDR2 YDEGEE. This CDR3 is 15 amino acids long. V was pared by 0 bases and J by 2 bases, with 11 bases between. The CDR3 bases are TGTGCCAGCAGCTTGGGACAGCGAACAAACACTGAAGCTTTCTTT. Protein product: CASSLGQRTNTEAFF.

CDR3 sequence: CASYGGRVNQPQHF. The DNA for the CDR3 is TGTGCCTCATACGGGGGCAGGGTGAACCAGCCCCAGCATTTT. J is TRBJ1-5 and V is TRBV19; possible D gene TRBD1, 6 bases. V gave up 11 bases and J gave up 7 bases, with 21 bases separating them. CDR3 length equals 14 residues. Germline CDR1 reads LNHDA; CDR2 reads SQIVND (reference sequence).

The V and J genes are TRBV2 and TRBJ2-7; a weak D match, TRBD2 (6 bases). CDR1 and CDR2 from the germline V gene are SNHLY and FYNNEI. The CDR3 is made up of 13 amino acids. V was shortened by 2 bases and J by 5 bases, with 10 bases between the two germline ends. The CDR3 reads CASSENSGDEQYF. The CDR3 bases are TGTGCCAGCAGTGAAAATAGCGGCGACGAGCAGTACTTC.

The J gene is TRBJ1-6, the V gene TRBV28, with TRBD1 identical over 7 bases. After removal of 1 base from V and 0 bases from J, the junction contained 6 bases not matched to a gene. The length of the CDR3 is 18 residues. CDR1 MDHEN and CDR2 SYDVKM come from the germline V gene. The CDR3 sequence is CASSLSGRGSSYNSPLHF. The CDR3 nucleotides read TGTGCCAGCAGTTTATCTGGCAGGGGGAGCTCCTATAATTCACCCCTCCACTTT.

This sequence joins TRBV3-1 (or the pseudogene TRBV3-2) and TRBJ2-2; 7 nucleotides match TRBD1. Germline CDR1 is LGHDT and CDR2 is YNNKEL (reference sequence). This CDR3 has 16 residues. V shed 4 bases and J 7 bases; nucleotides not matched to a gene: 12. The CDR3 sequence is CASSRRQGLPLGELFF. The CDR3 region has the DNA TGTGCCAGCAGCCGCCGACAGGGCTTACCACTCGGGGAGCTGTTTTTT.

This rearrangement joins TRBV7-2 to TRBJ2-7; 8 bases align to TRBD1. CDR3 length equals 14 residues. J was trimmed by 3 bases and V by 4 bases; bases with no gene match: 5. Germline V CDR1 and CDR2: SGHTA, FQGNSA. The CDR3 loop is CASSSTGVVYEQYF. In nucleotides, the CDR3 is TGTGCCAGCAGCTCGACAGGGGTCGTCTACGAGCAGTACTTC.

The CDR3 sequence is CAWAGQDDQPQHF. Here the CDR3 DNA reads TGTGCCTGGGCGGGACAGGATGATCAGCCCCAGCATTTT. The chain uses TRBV30 and TRBJ1-5; 8 bases are shared with TRBD1. The CDR3 has 13 residues. From germline, CDR1 is GTSNPN and CDR2 SVGIG (reference sequence). J lost 5 bases, V lost 5 bases, and 5 bases had no gene match.

V is TRBV18 and J is TRBJ2-5; 13 positions agree with TRBD2. The V gene's germline CDR1 is KGHSH and CDR2 LQKENI. V was clipped by 3 bases and J by 5 bases; unmatched bases: 6. The CDR3 contains 16 residues. The CDR3 coding sequence is TGTGCCAGCTCACCGCCTTTACTAGCGGGAGGGGAGACCCAGTACTTC. The encoded protein is CASSPPLLAGGETQYF. Drawing the rest from reference TRBV18 and TRBJ2-5, the complete variable domain is NAGVMQNPRHLVRRRGQEARLRCSPMKGHSHVYWYRQLPEEGLKFMVYLQKENIIDESGMPKERFSAEFPKEGPSILRIQQVVRGDSAAYFCASSPPLLAGGETQYFGPGTRLLVL.

The V and J genes are TRBV4-2 and TRBJ2-7, with D perhaps TRBD1 (6 bases). V was pared by 1 base and J by 1 base, with 17 bases between. The CDR3 runs to 17 residues. Germline CDR1 is LGHNA and CDR2 is YNFKEQ. The CDR3: CASSQVAWDTPSYEQYF. The CDR3 DNA reads TGTGCCAGCAGCCAAGTGGCTTGGGACACACCTTCCTACGAGCAGTACTTC.

The chain carries TRBV18 and TRBJ2-2; D is possibly TRBD1 (6 bases). The CDR3 spans 16 residues. The V and J ends lost 5 bases and 3 bases respectively, with 16 bases between them. The germline gives CDR1 KGHSH, CDR2 LQKENI. As DNA, the CDR3 is TGTGCCAGCTCAAAAAACAGGGTTGGCGACACCGGGGAGCTGTTTTTT. It translates to CASSKNRVGDTGELFF.

J is TRBJ2-1 and V is TRBV15, with TRBD2 identical over 7 bases. There are 14 residues in the CDR3. Trimming removed 0 bases from V and 15 bases from J; junction bases left unmatched: 11. Germline V CDR1 and CDR2: LNHNV, YYDKDF (reference sequence). The CDR3 DNA is TGTGCCACCAGCAGAGATCTTAACGGGAGGCTCCTGTTCTTC. This sequence encodes CATSRDLNGRLLFF.

The chain is built from TRBV28 and TRBJ1-1, with D unclear. Germline CDR1 MDHEN, CDR2 SYDVKM. CDR3 length: 13 amino acids. V dropped 5 bases and J dropped 11 bases, with 18 bases sitting between them. The CDR3 bases are TGTGCCAGCAGTGTGTCGCCGGAGAATGCGGCTTTCTTT. As protein: CASSVSPENAAFF.

The rearrangement links TRBV6-5 to TRBJ1-4; the D gene is possibly TRBD1 (5 bases). From germline, CDR1 is MNHEY and CDR2 SVGAGI. The V and J ends lost 0 bases and 8 bases respectively, with 10 bases between them. The CDR3 spans 14 residues. The CDR3 coding sequence is TGTGCCAGCAGTTACTCTGACAGCGACGAAAAACTGTTTTTT. This gives the protein CASSYSDSDEKLFF.

This sequence joins TRBV9 and TRBJ1-1; D not resolved. The CDR3 length is 15 residues. CDR1 is SGDLS and CDR2 is YYNGEE in the germline V gene. V gave up 4 bases and J gave up 5 bases, with 18 bases separating them. The CDR3 DNA follows: TGTGCCAGCAGCCCAAGAGTTGCCGGTTCGACTGAAGCTTTCTTT. Amino acids: CASSPRVAGSTEAFF.

This rearrangement joins TRBV5-5 to TRBJ2-1, with 9 bases fitting TRBD1. Germline CDR1 SGHKS, CDR2 YYEKEE (reference sequence). CDR3 length equals 16 residues. The J segment lost 3 bases and the V segment lost 2 bases, leaving 6 bases of the junction unmatched. The CDR3 DNA is TGTGCCAGCAGCTTCGCAACAGGGGGCAGCTACAATGAGCAGTTCTTC. This encodes CASSFATGGSYNEQFF.

This chain joins TRBV30 and TRBJ2-2; D is uncertain. V dropped 6 bases and J dropped 4 bases, with 9 bases sitting between them. Germline-derived CDR1 and CDR2 are GTSNPN and SVGIG (reference sequence). CDR3 length: 12 residues. CDR3 DNA: TGTGCCTGCTACAGCTTCACCGGGGAGCTGTTTTTT. This gives the protein CACYSFTGELFF. The entire variable domain, with the rest obtained from reference TRBV30 and TRBJ2-2, is as follows: SQTIHQWPATLVQPVGSPLSLECTVEGTSNPNLYWYRQAAGRGLQLLFYSVGIGQISSEVPQNLSASRPQDRQFILSSKKLLLSDSGFYLCACYSFTGELFFGEGSRLTVL.

Only a few counts were recorded for this clone. This rearrangement joins TRBV5-5 to TRBJ1-5; no clear D. Germline V gene lookup returns CDR1 SGHKS and CDR2 YYEKEE (reference sequence). CDR3 size: 14 residues. The V end was cut by 0 bases, the J end by 6 bases, with 10 bases between. The CDR3 bases are TGTGCCAGCAGCTTGGTCAAGGGCGTTCAGCCCCAGCATTTT. Protein: CASSLVKGVQPQHF.

The gene calls are TRBV5-1 and TRBJ1-5; weak D call: TRBD1 (6 bases). This CDR3 has 14 amino acids. Trimming pared 4 bases from V and 4 bases from J, leaving 12 bases between. CDR1 is SGHRS and CDR2 is YFSETQ in the germline V gene. In DNA form, the CDR3 reads TGCGCCAGCAGCCGACAGGAGAGTAATCAGCCCCAGCATTTT. This gives the protein CASSRQESNQPQHF.

The rearrangement joins TRBV5-6 to TRBJ2-3; D is undetermined. The CDR3 extends over 15 amino acids. Germline V lookup: CDR1 SGHDT, CDR2 YYEEEE. Trimming stripped 2 bases from V and 2 bases from J, with 12 bases between. The CDR3 DNA is TGTGCCAGCAGCTTTGGGCTGGCCTCCACAGATACGCAGTATTTT. Residues: CASSFGLASTDTQYF.

In its sample, this clone was seen a few times. This chain uses TRBV28 with TRBJ1-1, with D hard to call. Per the germline V gene, CDR1 is MDHEN and CDR2 is SYDVKM. V dropped 2 bases and J dropped 0 bases, with 4 bases sitting between them. The CDR3 loop spans 13 amino acids. CDR3 amino acids: CASSLMVNTEAFF. The CDR3 DNA reads TGTGCCAGCAGTTTAATGGTGAACACTGAAGCTTTCTTT.

V gene TRBV2 combines with J gene TRBJ2-1, with 11 bases that match TRBD2. The germline V gene encodes CDR1 SNHLY and CDR2 FYNNEI. CDR3 length: 16 residues. With 6 bases clipped from V and 4 bases from J, the junction kept 8 bases outside the gene matches. CDR3 loop: CASRTGTSGLYNEQFF. CDR3 nucleotide sequence: TGTGCCAGCAGAACTGGGACTAGCGGACTGTACAATGAGCAGTTCTTC.

The rearrangement joins TRBV19 to TRBJ2-7; D is possibly TRBD1 (5 bases). The ends were cut back, 3 bases at V and 3 bases at J, with 12 bases in the middle. Germline loops: CDR1 LNHDA, CDR2 SQIVND (reference sequence). The CDR3 length is 14 residues. The CDR3 is CASSMAGNIYEQYF. The CDR3 DNA is TGTGCCAGTAGTATGGCAGGGAATATCTACGAGCAGTACTTC.

In this sample, this clone turned up once. The chain joins TRBV30 to TRBJ1-6; 10 positions match TRBD1. Losses at the gene ends were 5 bases for V and 9 bases for J; bases not matched to a gene: 7. The germline V gene has CDR1 GTSNPN and CDR2 SVGIG (reference sequence). The CDR3 is 14 residues long. Here the CDR3 reads CAWGRDRGFSPLHF. Here the CDR3 DNA reads TGTGCCTGGGGAAGGGACAGGGGTTTTTCACCCCTCCACTTT. Supplemented by reference TRBV30 and TRBJ1-6, the full variable domain reads SQTIHQWPATLVQPVGSPLSLECTVEGTSNPNLYWYRQAAGRGLQLLFYSVGIGQISSEVPQNLSASRPQDRQFILSSKKLLLSDSGFYLCAWGRDRGFSPLHFGNGTRLTVT.

Concerning this clone: Other DNA sequences within the sample encode an identical CDR3. The chain recombines TRBV5-6 with TRBJ2-3; D gene ambiguous. This CDR3 has 11 residues. The V gene's germline CDR1 is SGHDT and CDR2 YYEEEE. V was trimmed by 1 base and J by 6 bases, leaving 3 bases between them. The CDR3 loop is CASSLRDTQYF. The CDR3 nucleotides read TGTGCCAGCAGCTTGCGGGATACGCAGTATTTT.

The CDR3 protein is CASSLATGPNSPLHF. The CDR3 coding sequence is TGTGCCAGCAGCTTAGCGACAGGGCCCAATTCACCCCTCCACTTT. The chain couples TRBV7-9 to TRBJ1-6, with TRBD1 identical over 7 bases. Germline CDR1 is SEHNR and CDR2 is FQNEAQ (reference sequence). The CDR3 sequence is 15 residues long. Trimming took 0 bases from V and 7 from J; bases not matched to a gene: 3.

The rearrangement links TRBV18 to TRBJ1-2; a weak D match, TRBD1 (5 bases). The CDR3 has 13 amino acids. Germline V gene data show CDR1 as KGHSH and CDR2 as LQKENI. V lost 3 bases and J lost 8, with 13 bases in between. The CDR3 region is CASSPGAGRGYTF. CDR3 DNA sequence: TGTGCCAGCTCACCCGGGGCCGGGCGGGGCTACACCTTC.

This chain uses TRBV27 with TRBJ2-1; 9 bases line up with TRBD2. The V and J ends lost 8 bases and 6 bases, in that order; junction bases with no gene match: 11. The germline V gene encodes CDR1 MNHEY and CDR2 SMNVEV (reference sequence). The CDR3 spans 15 residues. CDR3 DNA sequence: TGTGCCAGCTTGTCGGCGGGGGGGCGTAGCAATGAGCAGTTCTTC. Its protein product is CASLSAGGRSNEQFF.